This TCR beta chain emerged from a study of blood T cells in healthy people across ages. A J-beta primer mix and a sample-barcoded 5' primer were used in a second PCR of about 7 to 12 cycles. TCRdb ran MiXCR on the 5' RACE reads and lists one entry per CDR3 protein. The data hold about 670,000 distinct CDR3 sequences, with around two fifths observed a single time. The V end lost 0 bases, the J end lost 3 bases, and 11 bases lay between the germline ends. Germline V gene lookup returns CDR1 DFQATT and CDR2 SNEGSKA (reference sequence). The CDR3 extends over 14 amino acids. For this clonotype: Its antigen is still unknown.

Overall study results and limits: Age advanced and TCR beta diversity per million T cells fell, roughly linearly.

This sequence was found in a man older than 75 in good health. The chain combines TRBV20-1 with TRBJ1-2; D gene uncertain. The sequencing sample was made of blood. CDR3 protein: CSARDRAKDYGYTF. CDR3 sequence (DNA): TGCAGTGCTAGAGATAGGGCAAAGGACTATGGCTACACCTTC.